The entry that follows covers one T cell receptor (beta chain) sequence. The antigen is unknown. Time point indicated: cycle 4 day 1 (C4D1), after less than 7 weeks of nivolumab. Relapse was seen in all patients after autologous stem cell transplantation, and brentuximab vedotin exposure was variable. The data were obtained in a study of PD-1 blockade in classical Hodgkin lymphoma. Study in general: Patients were dosed intravenously with nivolumab at 3 mg/kg every 2 weeks. Overall study results and limits: Newly diagnosed patients reportedly trailed healthy donors in baseline TCR diversity. Patients who responded completely had about the same baseline diversity as newly diagnosed patients. CD4+ TCR diversity climbed significantly by C4D1, unlike CD8+ TCR diversity.

Profiling relied on immunoSEQ multiplex PCR, and the TCRdb table lists in-frame clones only, not all of them. The data contain about 94,000 clones, under 95% of them singletons. This CDR3 region has 16 residues. The V end lost 2 bases, the J end lost 0 bases, and 10 bases lay between the germline ends. Germline values: CDR1 MNHEY, CDR2 SVGAGI. The clonotype originates from a human donor with classical Hodgkin lymphoma. The sample consisted of peripheral blood mononuclear cells (PBMCs), taken before the fourth cycle of nivolumab. The chain joins TRBV6-5 to TRBJ2-2; perhaps TRBD1 as D (6 bases). The CDR3 nucleotides are TGTGCCAGCAGTTACGGGGGCGGAGCGAACACCGGGGAGCTGTTTTTT. Residues: CASSYGGGANTGELFF.